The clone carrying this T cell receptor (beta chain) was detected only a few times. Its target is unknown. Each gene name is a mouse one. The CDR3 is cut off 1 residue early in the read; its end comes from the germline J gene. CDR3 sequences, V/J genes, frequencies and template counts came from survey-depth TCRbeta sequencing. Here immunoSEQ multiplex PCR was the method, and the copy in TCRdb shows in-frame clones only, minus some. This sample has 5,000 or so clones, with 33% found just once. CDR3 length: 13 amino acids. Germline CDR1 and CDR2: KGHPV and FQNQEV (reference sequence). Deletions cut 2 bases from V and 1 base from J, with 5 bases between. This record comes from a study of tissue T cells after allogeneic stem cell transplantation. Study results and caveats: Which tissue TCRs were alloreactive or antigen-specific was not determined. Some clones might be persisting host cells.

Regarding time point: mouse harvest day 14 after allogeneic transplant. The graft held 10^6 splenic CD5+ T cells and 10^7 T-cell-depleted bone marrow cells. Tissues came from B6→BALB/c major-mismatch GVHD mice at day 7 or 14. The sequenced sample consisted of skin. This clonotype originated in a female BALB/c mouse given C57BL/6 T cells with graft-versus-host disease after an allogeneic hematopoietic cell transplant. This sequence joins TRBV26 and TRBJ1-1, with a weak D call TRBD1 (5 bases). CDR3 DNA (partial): TGTGCCAGCAGTCTGACAGGGAACACAGAAGTCTTC. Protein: CASSLTGNTEVF. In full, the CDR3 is CASSLTGNTEVFF. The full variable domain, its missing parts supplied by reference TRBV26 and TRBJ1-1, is NSKVIQTPRYLVKGQGQKAKMRCIPEKGHPVVFWYQQNKNNEFKFLINFQNQEVLQQIDMTEKRFSAECPSNSPCSLEIQSSEAGDSALYLCASSLTGNTEVFFGKGTRLTVV.